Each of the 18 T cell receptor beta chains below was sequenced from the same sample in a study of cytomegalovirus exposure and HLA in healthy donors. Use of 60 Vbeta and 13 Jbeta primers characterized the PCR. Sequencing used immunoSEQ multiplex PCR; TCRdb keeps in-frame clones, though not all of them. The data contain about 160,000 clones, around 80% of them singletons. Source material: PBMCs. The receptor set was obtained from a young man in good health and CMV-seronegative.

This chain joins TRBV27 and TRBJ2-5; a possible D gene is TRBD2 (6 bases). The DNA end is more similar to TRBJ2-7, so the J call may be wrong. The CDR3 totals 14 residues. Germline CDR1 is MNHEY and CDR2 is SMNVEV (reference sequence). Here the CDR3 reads CASSFGGNTYEQYF. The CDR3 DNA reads TGTGCCAGCAGTTTCGGAGGGAATACCTACGAGCAGTACTTC.

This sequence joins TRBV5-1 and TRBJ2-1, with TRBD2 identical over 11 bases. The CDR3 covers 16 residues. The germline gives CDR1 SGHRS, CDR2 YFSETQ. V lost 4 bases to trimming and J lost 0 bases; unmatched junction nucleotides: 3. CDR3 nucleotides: TGCGCCAGCAGCGAAACTAGCGGGAGCTCCTACAATGAGCAGTTCTTC. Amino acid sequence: CASSETSGSSYNEQFF. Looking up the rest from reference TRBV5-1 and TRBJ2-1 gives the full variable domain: KAGVTQTPRYLIKTRGQQVTLSCSPISGHRSVSWYQQTPGQGLQFLFEYFSETQRNKGNFPGRFSGRQFSNSRSEMNVSTLELGDSALYLCASSETSGSSYNEQFFGPGTRLTVL.

This CDR3 is CASSAELAVYNEQFF. The CDR3 nucleotides read TGTGCCAGCAGTGCGGAACTAGCGGTATACAATGAGCAGTTCTTC. The chain has TRBV7-8 and TRBJ2-1; 8 bases match TRBD2. With V trimmed by 6 bases and J by 4 bases, 8 bases remained unmatched. Germline lookup yields CDR1 SGHVS and CDR2 FQNEAQ. The CDR3 consists of 15 residues.

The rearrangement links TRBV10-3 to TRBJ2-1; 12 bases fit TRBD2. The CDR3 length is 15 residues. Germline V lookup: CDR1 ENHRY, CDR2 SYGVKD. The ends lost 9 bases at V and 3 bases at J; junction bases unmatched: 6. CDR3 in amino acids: CAITSGGPNYNEQFF. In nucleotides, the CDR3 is TGTGCCATAACTAGCGGGGGGCCTAACTACAATGAGCAGTTCTTC.

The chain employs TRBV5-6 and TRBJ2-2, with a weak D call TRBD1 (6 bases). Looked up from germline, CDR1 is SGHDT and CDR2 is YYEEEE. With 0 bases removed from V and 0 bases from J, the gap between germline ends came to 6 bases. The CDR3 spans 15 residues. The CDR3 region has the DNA TGTGCCAGCAGCTTGGACAGGGCGAACACCGGGGAGCTGTTTTTT. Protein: CASSLDRANTGELFF. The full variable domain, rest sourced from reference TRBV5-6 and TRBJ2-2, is DAGVTQSPTHLIKTRGQQVTLRCSPKSGHDTVSWYQQALGQGPQFIFQYYEEEERQRGNFPDRFSGHQFPNYSSELNVNALLLGDSALYLCASSLDRANTGELFFGEGSRLTVL.

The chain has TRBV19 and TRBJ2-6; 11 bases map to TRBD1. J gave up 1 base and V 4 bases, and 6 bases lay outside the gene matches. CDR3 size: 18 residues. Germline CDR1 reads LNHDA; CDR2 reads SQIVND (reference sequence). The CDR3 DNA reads TGTGCCAGTAGTACACCTGGGGACAGGGGGTCTGGGGCCAACGTCCTGACTTTC. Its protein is CASSTPGDRGSGANVLTF. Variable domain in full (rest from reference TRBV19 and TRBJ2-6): DGGITQSPKYLFRKEGQNVTLSCEQNLNHDAMYWYRQDPGQGLRLIYYSQIVNDFQKGDIAEGYSVSREKKESFPLTVTSAQKNPTAFYLCASSTPGDRGSGANVLTFGAGSRLTVL.

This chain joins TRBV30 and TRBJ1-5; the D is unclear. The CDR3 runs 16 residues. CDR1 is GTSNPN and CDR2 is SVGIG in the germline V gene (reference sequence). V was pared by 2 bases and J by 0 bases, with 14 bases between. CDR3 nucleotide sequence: TGTGCCTGGAGTAAAGGCGGGCCTTATAGCAATCAGCCCCAGCATTTT. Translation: CAWSKGGPYSNQPQHF.

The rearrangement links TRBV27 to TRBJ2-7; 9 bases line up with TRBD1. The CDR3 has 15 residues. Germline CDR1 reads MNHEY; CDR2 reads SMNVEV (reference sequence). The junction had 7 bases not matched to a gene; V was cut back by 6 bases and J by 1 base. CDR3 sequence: CASRLQGAESYEQYF. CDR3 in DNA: TGTGCCAGCAGGCTACAGGGGGCGGAATCCTACGAGCAGTACTTC.

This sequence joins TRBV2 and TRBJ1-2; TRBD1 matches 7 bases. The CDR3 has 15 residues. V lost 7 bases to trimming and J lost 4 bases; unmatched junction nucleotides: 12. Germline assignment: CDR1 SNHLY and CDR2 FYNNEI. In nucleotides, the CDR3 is TGTGCCAGCAAACCTCGGGACAGCGATTTCTATGGCTACACCTTC. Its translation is CASKPRDSDFYGYTF.

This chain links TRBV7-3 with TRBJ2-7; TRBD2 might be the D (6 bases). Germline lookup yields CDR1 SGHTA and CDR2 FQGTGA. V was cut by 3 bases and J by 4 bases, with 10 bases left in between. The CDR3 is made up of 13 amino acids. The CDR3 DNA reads TGTGCCAGCAGCTTTCAGGGAGGATACGAGCAGTACTTC. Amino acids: CASSFQGGYEQYF.

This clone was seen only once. This CDR3 is CASSPAGDTDIQYF. As DNA, the CDR3 is TGCGCCAGCAGCCCTGCAGGGGATACGGACATTCAGTACTTC. The chain links TRBV4-1 to TRBJ2-4; the D gene is possibly TRBD1 (6 bases). Looked up from germline, CDR1 is MGHRA and CDR2 is YSYEKL. The CDR3 is made up of 14 amino acids. Trimming stripped 4 bases from V and 8 bases from J, with 15 bases between.

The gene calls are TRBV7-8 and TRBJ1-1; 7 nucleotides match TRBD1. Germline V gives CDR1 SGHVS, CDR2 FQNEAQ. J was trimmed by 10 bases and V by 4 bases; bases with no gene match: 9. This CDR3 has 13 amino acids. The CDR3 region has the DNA TGTGCCAGCAGCTCGGATCGACAGGGTGTAGCTTTCTTT. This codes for CASSSDRQGVAFF.

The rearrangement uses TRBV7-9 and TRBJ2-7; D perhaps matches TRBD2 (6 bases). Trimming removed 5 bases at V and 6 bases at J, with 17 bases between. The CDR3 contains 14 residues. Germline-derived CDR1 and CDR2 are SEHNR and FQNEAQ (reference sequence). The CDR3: CASSPQTGRSEQYF. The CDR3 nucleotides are TGTGCCAGCAGCCCGCAGACGGGGAGGAGCGAGCAGTACTTC. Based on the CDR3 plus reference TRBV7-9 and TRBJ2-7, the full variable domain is DTGVSQNPRHKITKRGQNVTFRCDPISEHNRLYWYRQTLGQGPEFLTYFQNEAQLEKSRLLSDRFSAERPKGSFSTLEIQRTEQGDSAMYLCASSPQTGRSEQYFGPGTRLTVT.

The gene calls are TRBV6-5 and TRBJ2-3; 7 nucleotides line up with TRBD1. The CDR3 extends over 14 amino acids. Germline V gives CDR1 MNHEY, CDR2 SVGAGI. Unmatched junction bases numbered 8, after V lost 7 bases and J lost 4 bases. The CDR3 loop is CASTRDRLSDTQYF. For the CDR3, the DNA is TGTGCCAGCACCCGGGACAGACTTTCAGATACGCAGTATTTT.

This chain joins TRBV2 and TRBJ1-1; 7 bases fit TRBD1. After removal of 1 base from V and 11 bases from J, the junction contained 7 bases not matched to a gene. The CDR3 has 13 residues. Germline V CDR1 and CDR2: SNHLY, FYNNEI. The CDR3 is CASSEGAGGRAFF. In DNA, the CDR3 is TGTGCCAGCAGTGAAGGGGCAGGGGGACGGGCTTTCTTT.

CDR3 amino acids: CASSPPGTGGTEAFF. The CDR3 coding sequence is TGTGCCAGCTCTCCCCCAGGGACAGGGGGCACTGAAGCTTTCTTT. The chain recombines TRBV18 with TRBJ1-1; 11 bases fit TRBD1. V trimming: 6 bases; J trimming: 4 bases; junction bases outside the gene matches: 7. This CDR3 comprises 15 residues. Germline assignment: CDR1 KGHSH and CDR2 LQKENI.

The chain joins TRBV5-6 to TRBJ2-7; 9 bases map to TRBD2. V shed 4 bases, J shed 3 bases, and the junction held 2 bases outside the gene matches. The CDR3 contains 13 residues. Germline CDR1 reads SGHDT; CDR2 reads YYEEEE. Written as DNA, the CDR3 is TGTGCCAGCAGCCGACTAGCGGTCTACGAGCAGTACTTC. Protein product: CASSRLAVYEQYF.

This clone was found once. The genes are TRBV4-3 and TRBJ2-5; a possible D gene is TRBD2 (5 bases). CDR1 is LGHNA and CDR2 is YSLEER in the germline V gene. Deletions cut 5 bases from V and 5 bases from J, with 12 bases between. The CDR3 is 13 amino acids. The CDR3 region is CASSLLGVETQYF. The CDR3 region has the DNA TGCGCCAGCAGCTTGCTCGGGGTTGAGACCCAGTACTTC.